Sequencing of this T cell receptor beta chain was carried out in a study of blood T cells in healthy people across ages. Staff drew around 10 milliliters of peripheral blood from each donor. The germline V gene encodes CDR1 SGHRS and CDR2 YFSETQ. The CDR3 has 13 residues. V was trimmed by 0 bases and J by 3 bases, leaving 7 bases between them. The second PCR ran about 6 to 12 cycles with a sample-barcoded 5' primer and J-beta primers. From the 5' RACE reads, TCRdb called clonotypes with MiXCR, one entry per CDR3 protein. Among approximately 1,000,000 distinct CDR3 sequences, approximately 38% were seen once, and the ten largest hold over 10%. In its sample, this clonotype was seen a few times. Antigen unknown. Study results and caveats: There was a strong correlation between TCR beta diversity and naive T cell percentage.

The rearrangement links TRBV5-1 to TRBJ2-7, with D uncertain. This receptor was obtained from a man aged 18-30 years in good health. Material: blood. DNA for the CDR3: TGCGCCAGCAGCTTGGAGCCTTACTACGAGCAGTACTTC. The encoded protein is CASSLEPYYEQYF. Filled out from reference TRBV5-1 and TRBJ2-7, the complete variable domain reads KAGVTQTPRYLIKTRGQQVTLSCSPISGHRSVSWYQQTPGQGLQFLFEYFSETQRNKGNFPGRFSGRQFSNSRSEMNVSTLELGDSALYLCASSLEPYYEQYFGPGTRLTVT.